The present T cell receptor beta chain was sequenced within a study of T cells after yellow fever vaccination. For the study at large: The authors prepared low-cell-number fractions using SMART-Seq v4 Ultra Low Input.

In this sample, this clonotype turned up once. Conversion of TCR transcripts into cDNA relied on 5'RACE template switching, which added a universal primer site and UMIs. MiXCR, run by TCRdb on the 5' RACE reads, gives a single entry per CDR3 protein. The sample contains around 340,000 distinct CDR3 sequences, around 13% of which appear only once. The origin of this receptor is a man aged 18 to 30 who received the YFV17D yellow fever vaccine. The sample consisted of CD4+ T cells sorted from PBMCs, taken 15 days after the yellow fever booster vaccination.

The CDR3 protein is CASSGVPWALAKNIQYF. The CDR3 DNA follows: TGTGCCAGCAGTGGGGTCCCGTGGGCTCTAGCCAAAAACATTCAGTACTTC. This chain joins TRBV6-2 or TRBV6-3 and TRBJ2-4, with D unresolved. The CDR3 length is 17 residues. The ends were cut back, 5 bases at V and 0 bases at J, with 17 bases in the middle. Germline CDR1 MNHEY, CDR2 SVGEGT.